This is a list of T cell receptor beta chains from one sample in a study of CD8+ T cells in alopecia areata. Profiled with immunoSEQ multiplex PCR; TCRdb holds only in-frame clones, not every one. The top ten hold 15% to 20% of the sample, which has around 140,000 clones, approximately 49% seen once. Material: CD8+ T cells sorted from blood, obtained at week 0. The receptor set was obtained from a human donor with alopecia areata. CDR3s leave out the opening cysteine and the closing phenylalanine or tryptophan. Fields, in order: V gene, CDR3 protein.

v_gene: TRBV29-1
CDR3aa: SAGGMENTEAF

v_gene: TRBV6-1
CDR3aa: ASSGRDVSYEQY

v_gene: TRBV6-4
CDR3aa: ASSDEGGNEQY

v_gene: TRBV7-9
CDR3aa: ASSLFENTEAF

v_gene: TRBV10-3
CDR3aa: AIMAANTGELF

v_gene: TRBV15
CDR3aa: ATFNEQY

v_gene: TRBV4-2
CDR3aa: ASSQVRQTSNQPQH

v_gene: TRBV2
CDR3aa: ASSGLDRRQETQY

v_gene: TRBV7-9
CDR3aa: ASSLTGGYETQY

v_gene: TRBV2
CDR3aa: ASSDASGVNNEQF

v_gene: TRBV6-5
CDR3aa: ASSYRTGFGQPQH

v_gene: TRBV27
CDR3aa: ASKGEEDTQY

v_gene: TRBV11-2
CDR3aa: ASSRPRETQY

v_gene: TRBV7-3
CDR3aa: ASSPDGANVLT

v_gene: TRBV10-3
CDR3aa: APYFRGENYGYT

v_gene: TRBV5-1
CDR3aa: ASSLNSGGPIVRAKNIQY

v_gene: TRBV7-8
CDR3aa: ASSLGVGGELF

v_gene: TRBV7-9
CDR3aa: ASTQGNEQY

v_gene: TRBV19
CDR3aa: ASIMGQGGTAQPQH

v_gene: TRBV7-9
CDR3aa: ASSLAVTEAF

v_gene: TRBV5-4
CDR3aa: ASSLGADGSYEQY

v_gene: TRBV30
CDR3aa: AWSEDRDTEAF

v_gene: TRBV5-6
CDR3aa: ASSLWTEYGYT

v_gene: TRBV11-2
CDR3aa: ASSLGATYEQY

v_gene: TRBV29-1
CDR3aa: SVLGTGSYGYT

v_gene: TRBV6-5
CDR3aa: ASTGQGNQPQH

v_gene: TRBV13
CDR3aa: ASSLGRQETYGYT

v_gene: TRBV6-5
CDR3aa: ASSSSSGYT

v_gene: TRBV6-4
CDR3aa: ASRPGQASSYEQY

v_gene: TRBV15
CDR3aa: ATRRHSRAPGANVLT

v_gene: TRBV15
CDR3aa: ATTEGPENYGYT

v_gene: TRBV27
CDR3aa: ASSTRTVSTDTQY

v_gene: TRBV4-1
CDR3aa: ASSQDGEVGEQF

v_gene: TRBV27
CDR3aa: ASSLEGYGYT

v_gene: TRBV27
CDR3aa: ASSSDRPPDTQY

v_gene: TRBV7-6
CDR3aa: ASSGVRDRGLGEQY

v_gene: TRBV7-2
CDR3aa: ASSFRGGSYNEQF

v_gene: TRBV29-1
CDR3aa: SVGQGRVPEAF

v_gene: TRBV30
CDR3aa: AWSAPSTEAF

v_gene: TRBV27
CDR3aa: ASSLGQANGYT